This T cell receptor beta chain was documented in a study of shared clonotypes between healthy human individuals. Study overall: Donors consisted of two women and three men between 18 and 49. Study results and limitations: An expected dependence of interdonor clonotype sharing on sequencing depth was noted. Lower generation probabilities were found for non-shared clonotypes than for those shared by all four donors.

V was pared by 4 bases and J by 4 bases, with 11 bases of the junction left unmatched. Germline CDR1 reads SQVTM; CDR2 reads ANQGSEA. CDR3 length equals 15 residues. Assay used: immunoSEQ multiplex PCR; TCRdb lists only in-frame clones, some missing. The sample carries about a million clones, about 80% recorded once. Of note for this clone: What it recognizes is unknown.

The receptor was derived from a man younger than 35 in good health. The sequencing sample was made of memory CD4+ T cells sorted from blood. Indicated subset: CD45RA-negative fraction. The chain has TRBV29-1 and TRBJ2-7; 9 bases align to TRBD1. The DNA for the CDR3 is TGCAGCGTTGTTGAATTACAGGGGGCGGGGTACGAGCAGTACTTC. It translates to CSVVELQGAGYEQYF.